A single sample gave rise to the 27 T cell receptor beta chains below, sequenced in a study of regulatory T cells in long-lasting Graves disease. Through Arm-PCR of CDR3 regions and iRepertoire HTBI primers, TCR beta libraries were built. TCRdb fed the multiplex PCR reads into MiXCR, producing one record per CDR3 protein. This table has a few hundred thousand distinct CDR3 sequences, over 15% appearing once. The time point here: newly diagnosed GD, antithyroid drugs for less than 3 months. There was RNA extracted from PBMCs, and the TCR library was made from it. This sample also belongs to another study, concerning T cells in Graves' hyperthyroidism and ophthalmopathy.

The material was peripheral blood mononuclear cells (PBMCs), obtained at new diagnosis, from a patient treated with antithyroid drugs. The receptors come from a woman aged 18-29 years with Graves disease.

This clonotype was recorded at least ten times. CDR3 sequence (DNA): TGTGCCAGCAACGGGCAGGGTGGATTAGAGACCCAGTACTTC. This sequence encodes CASNGQGGLETQYF. The rearrangement links TRBV2 to TRBJ2-5, with D possibly TRBD1 on 5 matching bases. The ends were cut back, 7 bases at V and 4 bases at J, with 16 bases in the middle. Germline-derived CDR1 and CDR2 are SNHLY and FYNNEI. This CDR3 is 14 amino acids long.

The chain combines TRBV10-2 with TRBJ2-2, with D possibly being TRBD1 (6 bases). The CDR3 length is 14 residues. Germline CDR1 reads WSHSY; CDR2 reads SAAADI. Trimming removed 7 bases from V and 4 bases from J, with 13 bases in between. CDR3 residues: CASITGLSTGELFF. The CDR3 nucleotides are TGCGCCAGCATAACAGGGTTGTCCACCGGGGAGCTGTTTTTT.

As regards this clonotype: With a much larger clone just one base away, this may be a read error. CDR3 amino acids: CASSLAGQYNEQFF. Written as DNA, the CDR3 is TGTGCCAGCAGCTTAGCGGGGCAGTACAATGAGCAGTTCTTC. The V call is TRBV7-9, the J call TRBJ2-1, with D possibly matching TRBD1 (5 bases). V shed 0 bases and J shed 4 bases, with 7 bases lying between them. CDR1 is SEHNR, CDR2 FQNEAQ, per germline (reference sequence). The CDR3 extends over 14 amino acids. Variable domain in full (rest from reference TRBV7-9 and TRBJ2-1): DTGVSQNPRHKITKRGQNVTFRCDPISEHNRLYWYRQTLGQGPEFLTYFQNEAQLEKSRLLSDRFSAERPKGSFSTLEIQRTEQGDSAMYLCASSLAGQYNEQFFGPGTRLTVL.

This clonotype was seen many times. The chain employs TRBV12-3 or TRBV12-4 and TRBJ2-7; D ambiguous. V gave up 2 bases and J gave up 2 bases, with 10 bases separating them. The CDR3 length is 14 residues. For the CDR3, the DNA is TGTGCCAGCAGTTTATCGGTAACCCCCTACGAGCAGTACTTC. It codes for CASSLSVTPYEQYF.

As regards this clonotype: This may stem from a read error, because a much larger clone lies one nucleotide away. J is TRBJ1-1 and V is TRBV27; possible D gene TRBD1, 5 bases. The V gene's germline CDR1 is MNHEY and CDR2 SMNVEV (reference sequence). This CDR3 spans 15 amino acids. Trimming stripped 3 bases from V and 5 bases from J, with 16 bases between. The CDR3 nucleotides are TGTGCCAGCAGTTTGGTTGGGGGGATAAGTACTGAAGCTTTCTTT. Its protein product is CASSLVGGISTEAFF.

This clonotype was observed a few times. The J gene is TRBJ2-7, the V gene TRBV28; 7 bases are a match to TRBD1. V lost 2 bases, J lost 3 bases, and 7 bases stayed unmatched. The germline gives CDR1 MDHEN, CDR2 SYDVKM. There are 15 residues in the CDR3. CDR3 coding DNA: TGTGCCAGCAGTTTAAGGTCAGGGGGAGACTACGAGCAGTACTTC. The encoded protein is CASSLRSGGDYEQYF.

The V and J genes are TRBV11-1 and TRBJ2-1; D is possibly TRBD2 (6 bases). This CDR3 is 17 amino acids long. From germline, CDR1 is SGHAT and CDR2 FQDESV (reference sequence). The V end was cut by 1 base, the J end by 4 bases, with 17 bases between. The CDR3: CASSLVVYGSYYNEQFF. The CDR3 DNA is TGTGCCAGCAGCTTAGTGGTTTACGGGAGTTATTACAATGAGCAGTTCTTC.

This clonotype was counted only a few times. This chain links TRBV6-1 with TRBJ2-3; D not certain. This CDR3 spans 12 amino acids. The V and J ends lost 6 bases and 1 base respectively, with 5 bases between them. Looked up from germline, CDR1 is MNHNS and CDR2 is SASEGT. The CDR3 reads CASRMGTDTQYF. DNA for the CDR3: TGTGCCAGCAGAATGGGCACAGATACGCAGTATTTT.

This clonotype turned up a few times. The chain employs TRBV14 and TRBJ2-5; 7 bases line up with TRBD2. The CDR3 runs 14 residues. Germline loops: CDR1 SGHDN, CDR2 FVKESK. With 4 bases clipped from V and 4 bases from J, the junction kept 6 bases outside the gene matches. The CDR3 DNA sequence: TGTGCCAGCAGCCGGTCCGGGGGGACAGAGACCCAGTACTTC. It is translated as CASSRSGGTETQYF.

This clonotype appeared many times. The chain links TRBV28 to TRBJ2-3, with 10 bases aligning to TRBD2. This CDR3 region has 15 residues. V was pared by 5 bases and J by 5 bases, with 7 bases of the junction left unmatched. CDR1 MDHEN and CDR2 SYDVKM come from the germline V gene. The CDR3 region has the DNA TGTGCCAGCAGTACACGCCTAGCGGGAGTAGATACGCAGTATTTT. Residues: CASSTRLAGVDTQYF.

This clonotype was counted many times. The chain joins TRBV10-3 to TRBJ2-7; tentatively, D is TRBD1 or TRBD2 (11 bases each). The CDR3 is made up of 20 amino acids. V was trimmed by 6 bases and J by 1 base, leaving 31 bases between them. The germline V gene has CDR1 ENHRY and CDR2 SYGVKD. The CDR3 DNA reads TGTGCCATCAGACCGGACAGGGGGCGAACTAGCGGGAGTGGGTCCTACGAGCAGTACTTC. It specifies CAIRPDRGRTSGSGSYEQYF.

The chain joins TRBV10-1 to TRBJ2-5; D is unclear. V was clipped by 3 bases and J by 0 bases, with 5 bases between them. The CDR3 runs to 13 residues. Germline loops: CDR1 WNHNN, CDR2 SYGVQD (reference sequence). The DNA of the CDR3 is TGCGCCAGCAGTGACGAATACCAAGAGACCCAGTACTTC. This gives the protein CASSDEYQETQYF.

CDR3 bases: TGTGCCAGCAGTTTCTCTGAGCAGTTCTTC. Translated: CASSFSEQFF. This rearrangement joins TRBV12-3 or TRBV12-4 to TRBJ2-1, with D uncertain. V was clipped by 3 bases and J by 9 bases, with 3 bases between them. This CDR3 comprises 10 residues.

V is TRBV25-1 and J is TRBJ2-7, with 9 bases lining up with TRBD2. V was clipped by 3 bases and J by 3 bases; unmatched bases: 12. The CDR3 runs to 17 residues. From germline, CDR1 is MGHDK and CDR2 SYGVNS. CDR3 nucleotide sequence: TGTGCCAGCAGTGACGGGGGGGTTGTAGCGGGAGTCTACGAGCAGTACTTC. Translated, it gives CASSDGGVVAGVYEQYF.

This clonotype has at least ten counts. The chain has TRBV13 and TRBJ2-1, with 13 positions matching TRBD2. With V trimmed by 1 base and J by 3 bases, 3 bases remained unmatched. The length of the CDR3 is 17 residues. The V gene's germline CDR1 is PRHDT and CDR2 FYEKMQ (reference sequence). The CDR3, as DNA: TGTGCCAGCAGCTTAGCCTGGACTAGCGGGAGCTACAATGAGCAGTTCTTC. This encodes CASSLAWTSGSYNEQFF.

The table lists this clonotype with many counts. The CDR3 spells CASSLERGRRTGELFF. DNA for the CDR3: TGTGCCAGCAGCCTTGAGAGGGGGCGGCGTACCGGGGAGCTGTTTTTT. The rearrangement links TRBV6-1 to TRBJ2-2; 7 positions agree with TRBD1. V trimming: 6 bases; J trimming: 5 bases; junction bases outside the gene matches: 12. The germline V gene encodes CDR1 MNHNS and CDR2 SASEGT. The CDR3 spans 16 residues.

The chain recombines TRBV7-2 with TRBJ2-5; D may correspond to TRBD1 or TRBD2 (6 bases each). V shed 2 bases and J shed 1 base, with 14 bases lying between them. The CDR3 spans 16 residues. The germline V gene has CDR1 SGHTA and CDR2 FQGNSA. Written as DNA, the CDR3 is TGTGCCAGCAGCTTATCCGGTGGAGGGGGCCAAGAGACCCAGTACTTC. Protein product: CASSLSGGGGQETQYF.

The chain is built from TRBV10-2 and TRBJ2-3; a possible D gene is TRBD2 (5 bases). Deletions cut 7 bases from V and 0 bases from J, with 14 bases between. CDR1 is WSHSY, CDR2 SAAADI, per germline. This CDR3 is 15 amino acids long. CDR3 loop: CASTEASTSTDTQYF. DNA of the CDR3: TGCGCCAGCACTGAAGCTAGCACTAGCACAGATACGCAGTATTTT.

This clonotype was seen a few times. This chain uses TRBV10-1 with TRBJ2-1; TRBD1 matches at 7 bases. CDR1 WNHNN and CDR2 SYGVQD come from the germline V gene (reference sequence). V shed 4 bases, J shed 4 bases, and the junction held 4 bases outside the gene matches. The CDR3 is made up of 14 amino acids. The CDR3 is CASSVGQPYNEQFF. Here the CDR3 DNA reads TGCGCCAGCAGTGTGGGACAGCCGTACAATGAGCAGTTCTTC.

This clonotype showed up just a few times. The CDR3 is CATSDVLGQLNTGELFF. Here the CDR3 DNA reads TGTGCCACCAGTGACGTTCTGGGACAGTTGAACACCGGGGAGCTGTTTTTT. The rearrangement links TRBV24-1 to TRBJ2-2; 7 bases agree with TRBD1. Germline assignment: CDR1 KGHDR and CDR2 SFDVKD. Trimming at V came to 4 bases and at J to 1 base, leaving 8 bases not matched to a gene. The length of the CDR3 is 17 residues.

This chain joins TRBV10-3 and TRBJ2-1; 7 bases fit TRBD1. V lost 6 bases to trimming and J lost 7 bases; unmatched junction nucleotides: 9. The CDR3 has 14 residues. Germline V lookup: CDR1 ENHRY, CDR2 SYGVKD. CDR3 in amino acids: CAIRGTENGNEQFF. In DNA form, the CDR3 reads TGTGCCATCAGAGGGACAGAAAATGGGAATGAGCAGTTCTTC.

This clonotype was found many times. The gene calls are TRBV28 and TRBJ1-1; possible D gene TRBD1, 5 bases. The ends were cut back, 6 bases at V and 4 bases at J, with 18 bases in the middle. Germline V lookup: CDR1 MDHEN, CDR2 SYDVKM. The CDR3 length is 15 residues. DNA for the CDR3: TGTGCCAGCAGGAAACACACCGGGACGGTCACTGAAGCTTTCTTT. It translates to CASRKHTGTVTEAFF. The whole variable domain, filled in from reference TRBV28 and TRBJ1-1, reads DVKVTQSSRYLVKRTGEKVFLECVQDMDHENMFWYRQDPGLGLRLIYFSYDVKMKEKGDIPEGYSVSREKKERFSLILESASTNQTSMYLCASRKHTGTVTEAFFGQGTRLTVV.

This clonotype was counted at least ten times. The CDR3 DNA follows: TGTGCCAGCAGATCTGGACTAGCGGAACCCAATGAGCAGTTCTTC. Protein product: CASRSGLAEPNEQFF. The genes are TRBV7-9 and TRBJ2-1; 10 bases are a match to TRBD2. The CDR3 has 15 residues. Germline assignment: CDR1 SEHNR and CDR2 FQNEAQ (reference sequence). V trimming: 6 bases; J trimming: 6 bases; junction bases outside the gene matches: 8.

The chain carries TRBV24-1 and TRBJ2-1; no clear D. The CDR3 length is 14 residues. Germline-derived CDR1 and CDR2 are KGHDR and SFDVKD. V dropped 0 bases and J dropped 2 bases, with 4 bases sitting between them. The CDR3 sequence: CATSDLETYNEQFF. CDR3 DNA sequence: TGTGCCACCAGTGATTTGGAAACCTACAATGAGCAGTTCTTC.

This clonotype has only a few counts. The V gene is TRBV10-3, the J gene TRBJ1-6; 7 positions agree with TRBD1. CDR1 ENHRY and CDR2 SYGVKD come from the germline V gene. The V and J ends lost 6 bases and 7 bases, in that order; junction bases with no gene match: 9. The CDR3 contains 15 residues. CDR3 DNA: TGTGCCATCAGAACAACAGGGGACTACAATTCACCCCTCCACTTT. It encodes CAIRTTGDYNSPLHF.

This clonotype has ten or more counts. The genes are TRBV11-2 and TRBJ1-6, with D hard to call. This CDR3 is built from 15 residues. Germline assignment: CDR1 SGHAT and CDR2 FQNNGV. With 3 bases removed from V and 7 bases from J, the gap between germline ends came to 13 bases. CDR3 sequence: CASSFAGNENSPLHF. In DNA form, the CDR3 reads TGTGCCAGCAGCTTTGCAGGCAATGAGAATTCACCCCTCCACTTT.

Many counts were recorded for this clonotype. The rearrangement joins TRBV12-3 or TRBV12-4 to TRBJ2-3; TRBD2 aligns across 16 bases. With V trimmed by 10 bases and J by 5 bases, 12 bases remained unmatched. This CDR3 has 17 residues. CDR3 nucleotide sequence: TGTGCCACCACCGGGACTAGCGGGAGGGCTTTCGAAGATACGCAGTATTTT. As protein: CATTGTSGRAFEDTQYF.